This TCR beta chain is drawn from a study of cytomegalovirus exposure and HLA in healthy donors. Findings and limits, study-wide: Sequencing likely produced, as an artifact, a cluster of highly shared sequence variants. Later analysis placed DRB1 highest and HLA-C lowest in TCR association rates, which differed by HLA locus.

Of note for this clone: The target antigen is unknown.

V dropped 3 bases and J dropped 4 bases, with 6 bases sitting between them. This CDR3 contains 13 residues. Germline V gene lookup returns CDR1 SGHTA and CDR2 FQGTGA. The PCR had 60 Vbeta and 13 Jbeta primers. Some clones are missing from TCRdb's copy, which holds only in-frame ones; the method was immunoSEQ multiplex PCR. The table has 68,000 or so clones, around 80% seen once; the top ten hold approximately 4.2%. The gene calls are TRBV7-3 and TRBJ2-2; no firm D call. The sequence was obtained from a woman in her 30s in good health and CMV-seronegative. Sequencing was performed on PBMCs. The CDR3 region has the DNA TGTGCCAGCAGCTTTACTACCACCGGGGAGCTGTTTTTT. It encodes CASSFTTTGELFF.